These 8 T cell receptor beta chains came from one sample sequenced in a study of blood T cells in healthy people across ages (dated by TCRdb to between 2014 and 2016). Library creation used 5' RACE. Sequencing was carried out with an Illumina HiSeq 2500. A second PCR of about 7 to 12 cycles was run with a J-beta primer mix and a sample-barcoded 5' primer. Using fastp trimming at Q25 and MiXCR clonotype assembly, TCRdb reanalyzed the public sequencing data and kept in-frame beta chains. Entries are consolidated by CDR3 protein sequence, retaining the most common genes and DNA. The sample contains some 1.5 million distinct CDR3 sequences, 40% to 45% of them found a single time. The ten largest clones represent about 4.1% of the sample. Sequencing input: blood. Receptors originate from a woman under 30 in good health.

The chain combines TRBV6-2 or TRBV6-3 with TRBJ2-5; TRBD2 agrees at 16 bases. The J call may be wrong; the DNA end is better matched by TRBJ2-7. This CDR3 is built from 15 residues. Germline V gives CDR1 MNHEY, CDR2 SVGEGT. CDR3 region: CASSRGLAGGREQYF. DNA for the CDR3: TGTGCCAGCAGCCGGGGACTAGCGGGAGGGCGCGAGCAGTACTTC.

A few counts support this clonotype. This chain links TRBV3-1 with TRBJ1-1; 9 nucleotides align to TRBD1. Germline assignment: CDR1 LGHDT and CDR2 YNNKEL (reference sequence). The CDR3 extends over 15 amino acids. J gave up 3 bases and V 3 bases, and 5 bases lay outside the gene matches. The chain's CDR3 is CASSHRDRVDTEAFF. The CDR3 coding sequence is TGTGCCAGCAGCCACCGGGACAGGGTAGACACTGAAGCTTTCTTT.

As regards this clonotype: An end of the junction differs from the germline gene, which may be a read error. This chain uses TRBV27 with TRBJ1-1; 9 bases agree with TRBD1. Germline CDR1 and CDR2: MNHEY and SMNVEV (reference sequence). The CDR3 is made up of 19 amino acids. The CDR3 loop reads CAGSLSRLTRRDRATEAFF. The CDR3 nucleotides are TGTGCCGGCAGTTTATCGAGGTTAACTAGGCGGGACAGGGCCACTGAAGCTTTCTTT.

CDR3 region: CASSLGQTAQYF. CDR3 nucleotides: TGTGCCAGCAGTTTGGGCCAGACGGCCCAGTACTTC. The rearrangement joins TRBV12-3 or TRBV12-4 to TRBJ2-5; no clear D gene. Trimming removed 3 bases at V and 9 bases at J, with 11 bases between. There are 12 residues in the CDR3.

V gene TRBV7-9 combines with J gene TRBJ2-2; no reliable D call. The CDR3 loop spans 15 amino acids. In germline, CDR1 is SEHNR, CDR2 FQNEAQ (reference sequence). V lost 1 base and J lost 3, with 9 bases in between. The CDR3 loop is CASSLVSSYTGELFF. The CDR3 coding sequence is TGTGCCAGCAGCTTAGTGTCCTCTTACACCGGGGAGCTGTTTTTT. The complete variable domain, with remaining parts taken from reference TRBV7-9 and TRBJ2-2, reads DTGVSQNPRHKITKRGQNVTFRCDPISEHNRLYWYRQTLGQGPEFLTYFQNEAQLEKSRLLSDRFSAERPKGSFSTLEIQRTEQGDSAMYLCASSLVSSYTGELFFGEGSRLTVL.

The chain is built from TRBV7-2 and TRBJ2-5; 8 bases agree with TRBD1. Per germline, CDR1 SGHTA and CDR2 FQGNSA. V shed 6 bases, J shed 11 bases, and the junction held 17 bases outside the gene matches. This CDR3 has 15 amino acids. The CDR3 region has the DNA TGTGCCAGCAGTCTAGACAGGGGTGGTTTCAATGAGCAGTACTTC. Translating it yields CASSLDRGGFNEQYF.

There are a few counts of this clonotype. This chain uses TRBV27 with TRBJ2-5; perhaps TRBD1 as D (6 bases). Trimming cost V 4 bases and J 7 bases, with 16 bases left between them. The CDR3 length is 14 residues. The germline gives CDR1 MNHEY, CDR2 SMNVEV (reference sequence). The CDR3 DNA is TGTGCCAGCAGTTCCACAGGGTCTGTAGGGACCCAGTACTTC. This translates into CASSSTGSVGTQYF.

The chain employs TRBV7-8 and TRBJ2-1; D tentatively reads TRBD1 or TRBD2 (6 bases each). CDR1 SGHVS and CDR2 FQNEAQ come from the germline V gene. The CDR3 totals 18 residues. Trimming left V 6 bases short and J 6 bases short, with 27 bases between. The CDR3 region has the DNA TGTGCCAGCAGTCGAGGGGGGATAGGTGACTTATCTCGCAATGAGCAGTTCTTC. Residues: CASSRGGIGDLSRNEQFF. Variable domain in full (rest from reference TRBV7-8 and TRBJ2-1): GAGVSQSPRYKVAKRGQDVALRCDPISGHVSLFWYQQALGQGPEFLTYFQNEAQLDKSGLPSDRFFAERPEGSVSTLKIQRTQQEDSAVYLCASSRGGIGDLSRNEQFFGPGTRLTVL.